The entry that follows covers one T cell receptor (beta chain) sequence. The antigen is not known. This entry is derived from a study of OX40 agonist ivuxolimab in advanced cancers. Profiling relied on immunoSEQ multiplex PCR, and the TCRdb table lists in-frame clones only, not all of them. The sample yields around 80,000 clones, almost 90% seen once. Study results and caveats: Expansion of clones was among the lowest in partial responders at 0.1-3.0 mg/kg.

Germline V gene sequence: CDR1 SGHTS, CDR2 YDEGEE. The trim removed 2 bases at V and 7 bases at J, leaving 6 bases unmatched. CDR3 length equals 15 residues. This chain links TRBV5-8 with TRBJ1-5; 10 bases align to TRBD1. The origin of this receptor is an adult with an advanced solid tumor such as melanoma, head and neck, liver or kidney cancer. This sample comprised CD4+ or CD8+ T cells sorted from blood, obtained in a trial of the OX40 agonist ivuxolimab. DNA of the CDR3: TGTGCCAGCAGCTTCCGGACAGGGGGGAACCAGCCCCAGCATTTT. It translates to CASSFRTGGNQPQHF.